This passage covers 4 T cell receptor beta chains from one sample sequenced in a study of metastatic and nonmetastatic thyroid tumors. TCRdb re-clonotyped the PCR reads via MiXCR. The sample records tens of thousands of clones, roughly a fifth being singletons. Thyroid surgery was preceded by no treatment in any patient. The specimen sequenced was blood. The receptors were gathered from a male donor with papillary thyroid cancer or a benign thyroid nodule (not recorded which). Some clones in this sample may be carry-over from other donors' samples.

The J gene is TRBJ1-4, the V gene TRBV4-1; D uncertain. V was shortened by 1 base and J by 10 bases, with 10 bases between the two germline ends. The CDR3 is 13 residues long. Germline-derived CDR1 and CDR2 are MGHRA and YSYEKL. The CDR3 spells CASSQVIRGKLFF. The DNA for the CDR3 is TGCGCCAGCAGCCAAGTAATCCGAGGAAAACTGTTTTTT.

The chain uses TRBV30 and TRBJ2-7; 9 bases line up with TRBD2. CDR3 length: 11 amino acids. V shed 6 bases, J shed 3 bases, and the junction held 0 bases outside the gene matches. CDR1 is GTSNPN and CDR2 is SVGIG in the germline V gene (reference sequence). The CDR3 spells CACSGSYEQYF. The DNA of the CDR3 is TGTGCCTGTAGCGGGAGCTACGAGCAGTACTTC.

This clone was counted once. V is TRBV7-8 and J is TRBJ1-6; no clear D gene. The CDR3 has 16 amino acids. Trimming cost V 1 base and J 7 bases, with 14 bases left between them. Germline CDR1 reads SGHVS; CDR2 reads FQNEAQ. The CDR3 sequence: CASSLVGPGSNSPLHF. The CDR3 nucleotides are TGTGCCAGCAGCTTAGTTGGCCCGGGTTCGAATTCACCCCTCCACTTT. The whole variable domain, filled in from reference TRBV7-8 and TRBJ1-6, reads GAGVSQSPRYKVAKRGQDVALRCDPISGHVSLFWYQQALGQGPEFLTYFQNEAQLDKSGLPSDRFFAERPEGSVSTLKIQRTQQEDSAVYLCASSLVGPGSNSPLHFGNGTRLTVT.

Only a few counts were recorded for this clone. CDR3: CASSYRGESSYEQYF. In DNA form, the CDR3 reads TGTGCCAGCAGTTACAGGGGCGAATCCTCCTACGAGCAGTACTTC. The chain combines TRBV6-5 with TRBJ2-7, with a possible D match to TRBD1 (5 bases). Germline V gene data show CDR1 as MNHEY and CDR2 as SVGAGI. The ends were cut back, 2 bases at V and 0 bases at J, with 11 bases in the middle. The CDR3 extends over 15 amino acids.